One sample yielded the 32 T cell receptor beta chains listed below, sequenced in a study of T cells after yellow fever vaccination. Each CDR3 protein is one row after TCRdb ran MiXCR on the 5' RACE reads. This table has under 350,000 distinct CDR3 sequences, over 4% appearing once. The specimen comprised PBMCs, sampled 5 days after the yellow fever booster vaccination. These TCRs come from a man aged 18 to 29 who received the YFV17D yellow fever vaccine.

This clonotype was counted between two and nine times. The chain combines TRBV3-1 with TRBJ2-5; D might be TRBD1 (5 bases). Germline V gene data show CDR1 as LGHDT and CDR2 as YNNKEL (reference sequence). CDR3 size: 15 residues. Trimming stripped 1 base from V and 4 bases from J, with 13 bases between. In DNA form, the CDR3 reads TGTGCCAGCAGCCAAGCCAGGGCGACGGGAGAGACCCAGTACTTC. It is translated as CASSQARATGETQYF.

This clonotype turned up a few times. The chain uses TRBV28 and TRBJ2-7; possibly TRBD1 for D (5 bases). CDR1 and CDR2 (germline): MDHEN, SYDVKM. The CDR3 extends over 13 amino acids. The germline V and J ends were trimmed by 1 base and 7 bases, with 11 bases remaining between them. As DNA, the CDR3 is TGTGCCAGCAGTTTATTTGGGGCAGGGGAGCAGTACGTC. Its translation: CASSLFGAGEQYV.

This clonotype was found many times. J is TRBJ2-2 and V is TRBV6-4, with a possible D match to TRBD1 (5 bases). The CDR3 is 15 amino acids. CDR1 is MRHNA, CDR2 SNTAGT, per germline. V was cut by 4 bases and J by 1 base, with 10 bases left in between. This CDR3 is CASSVQAGNTGELFF. The CDR3 bases are TGTGCCAGCAGTGTACAGGCAGGGAACACCGGGGAGCTGTTTTTT.

This chain joins TRBV7-2 and TRBJ1-3; a weak D match, TRBD1 (5 bases). Trimming cost V 5 bases and J 0 bases, with 11 bases left between them. CDR1 is SGHTA and CDR2 is FQGNSA in the germline V gene. The CDR3 spans 15 residues. The CDR3 protein is CASSIRQTSGNTIYF. The CDR3 DNA reads as TGTGCCAGCAGCATCCGACAGACCTCTGGAAACACCATATATTTT.

The chain joins TRBV6-2 or TRBV6-3 to TRBJ2-5; TRBD1 agrees at 8 bases. The V and J ends lost 2 bases and 5 bases, in that order; junction bases with no gene match: 1. There are 13 residues in the CDR3. Germline lookup yields CDR1 MNHEY and CDR2 SVGEGT. Written as DNA, the CDR3 is TGTGCCAGCAGTTACAGGGACAGGGAGACCCAGTACTTC. Translation: CASSYRDRETQYF.

This clonotype was observed a few times. The rearrangement links TRBV18 to TRBJ1-6, with D maybe TRBD1 (6 bases). CDR1 and CDR2 (germline): KGHSH, LQKENI. Trimming left V 2 bases short and J 6 bases short, with 8 bases between. CDR3 size: 14 residues. The DNA of the CDR3 is TGTGCCAGCTCACCAATGGACAGTAATTCACCCCTCCACTTT. Residues: CASSPMDSNSPLHF.

A remark on this clonotype: One end of the junction does not line up with germline, which may come from a read error. The chain links TRBV6-5 to TRBJ1-2; the match to TRBD1 covers 8 bases. Germline CDR1 is MNHEY and CDR2 is SVGAGI. This CDR3 comprises 15 residues. CDR3 in DNA: TGTGCCAGCAGTTATCTGGACAGGGTTAACTGTGGCTACACCTTC. Translating it yields CASSYLDRVNCGYTF.

This clonotype came up many times. The chain combines TRBV5-1 with TRBJ2-2; D uncertain. Trimming cost V 0 bases and J 1 base, with 4 bases left between them. Germline assignment: CDR1 SGHRS and CDR2 YFSETQ. This CDR3 has 14 amino acids. The CDR3 DNA is TGCGCCAGCAGCTTGGACGTGAACACCGGGGAGCTGTTTTTT. Protein: CASSLDVNTGELFF.

This clonotype turned up a few times. V gene TRBV4-2 combines with J gene TRBJ2-5; TRBD2 might be the D (6 bases). Trimming left V 4 bases short and J 1 base short, with 13 bases between. This CDR3 is built from 15 residues. Per the germline V gene, CDR1 is LGHNA and CDR2 is YNFKEQ. The DNA of the CDR3 is TGTGCCAGCAGCCCCGGGGACTCCACCCAAGAGACCCAGTACTTC. It specifies CASSPGDSTQETQYF.

J is TRBJ2-4 and V is TRBV5-1; D is ambiguous. The CDR3 extends over 12 amino acids. V dropped 4 bases and J dropped 8 bases, with 10 bases sitting between them. Germline loops: CDR1 SGHRS, CDR2 YFSETQ. CDR3 amino acids: CASSADGDIQYF. CDR3 nucleotides: TGCGCCAGCAGCGCGGACGGAGACATTCAGTACTTC.

At least ten counts were recorded for this clonotype. The chain uses TRBV4-1 and TRBJ2-5, with 11 bases matching TRBD1. V lost 5 bases, J lost 5 bases, and 7 bases stayed unmatched. CDR3 length: 15 residues. Germline V gene lookup returns CDR1 MGHRA and CDR2 YSYEKL. The CDR3 region is CASSSPGTGGETQYF. CDR3 bases: TGCGCCAGCAGCTCGCCCGGGACAGGGGGTGAGACCCAGTACTTC.

This clonotype was detected a few times. The J gene is TRBJ2-1, the V gene TRBV9, with a tentative D call TRBD1 (7 bases). The CDR3 runs to 15 residues. In germline, CDR1 is SGDLS, CDR2 YYNGEE. Trimming stripped 4 bases from V and 3 bases from J, with 14 bases between. The CDR3 bases are TGTGCCAGCAGCCCCGGGGGACAGAACTACAATGAGCAGTTCTTC. Translated: CASSPGGQNYNEQFF.

This clonotype was counted between two and nine times. The chain couples TRBV7-3 to TRBJ2-1, with D unresolved. The CDR3 has 15 residues. Trimming left V 5 bases short and J 7 bases short, with 18 bases between. From germline, CDR1 is SGHTA and CDR2 FQGTGA. CDR3 nucleotides: TGTGCCAGCAGCCGTAATCCGGGCCCTGGAAATGAGCAGTTCTTC. Amino acid sequence: CASSRNPGPGNEQFF.

This clonotype was detected only a few times. This chain links TRBV11-1 with TRBJ2-3; no reliable D call. The V and J ends lost 10 bases and 6 bases respectively, with 14 bases between them. Germline loops: CDR1 SGHAT, CDR2 FQDESV (reference sequence). This CDR3 region has 12 residues. The CDR3 loop reads CATNTATDTQYF. CDR3 sequence (DNA): TGTGCCACCAACACCGCCACGGATACGCAGTATTTT.

This rearrangement joins TRBV11-3 to TRBJ1-1; D might be TRBD1 (5 bases). Per the germline V gene, CDR1 is SGHNT and CDR2 is YENEEA. This CDR3 region has 13 residues. Trimming took 6 bases from V and 6 from J, leaving 14 bases between them. The CDR3 loop is CASRLKGYAEAFF. DNA for the CDR3: TGTGCCAGCAGGTTAAAGGGGTACGCTGAAGCTTTCTTT.

This clonotype was seen a handful of times. The CDR3: CASSPMQGQGVHEQYF. In nucleotides, the CDR3 is TGTGCCAGCTCACCTATGCAGGGTCAGGGGGTACACGAGCAGTACTTC. The chain combines TRBV18 with TRBJ2-7; 7 nucleotides align to TRBD1. After removal of 3 bases from V and 5 bases from J, the junction contained 13 bases not matched to a gene. CDR3 size: 16 residues. Germline values: CDR1 KGHSH, CDR2 LQKENI.

This clonotype was counted many times. This chain joins TRBV20-1 and TRBJ1-1; 8 bases agree with TRBD1. CDR1 is DFQATT, CDR2 SNEGSKA, per germline (reference sequence). The CDR3 totals 15 residues. J gave up 5 bases and V 0 bases, and 8 bases lay outside the gene matches. CDR3 in amino acids: CSARDPGQGGTEAFF. CDR3 DNA sequence: TGCAGTGCTAGAGATCCCGGACAGGGAGGAACTGAAGCTTTCTTT.

The V and J genes are TRBV5-1 and TRBJ1-6, with D possibly TRBD1 on 6 matching bases. This CDR3 spans 15 amino acids. Looked up from germline, CDR1 is SGHRS and CDR2 is YFSETQ. V gave up 4 bases and J gave up 7 bases, with 15 bases separating them. The chain's CDR3 is CASSEQGRVNSPLHF. The CDR3 DNA is TGCGCCAGCAGCGAGCAGGGGCGGGTGAATTCACCCCTCCACTTT.

This clonotype showed up many times. The chain is built from TRBV7-2 and TRBJ2-1, with 7 bases aligning to TRBD1. V shed 8 bases and J 8 bases; nucleotides not matched to a gene: 3. Per germline, CDR1 SGHTA and CDR2 FQGNSA. The CDR3 consists of 11 residues. The CDR3 nucleotides read TGTGCCAGCGACAGGGTCGATGAGCAGTTCTTC. This codes for CASDRVDEQFF. The whole variable domain, filled in from reference TRBV7-2 and TRBJ2-1, reads GAGVSQSPSNKVTEKGKDVELRCDPISGHTALYWYRQSLGQGLEFLIYFQGNSAPDKSGLPSDRFSAERTGGSVSTLTIQRTQQEDSAVYLCASDRVDEQFFGPGTRLTVL.

Concerning this clonotype: At one of its ends the junction is not consistent with the germline gene, which may arise from a read error. V and J are TRBV10-3 and TRBJ2-5; D might be TRBD2 (7 bases). CDR3 length: 15 amino acids. The germline V gene encodes CDR1 ENHRY and CDR2 SYGVKD. CDR3 DNA: TGTGCCATCAGCGGAGGGGGGGGAACCCAAGAGACCCTGTACTTC. Its protein product is CAISGGGGTQETLYF.

The genes are TRBV3-1 and TRBJ1-6; the D gene is possibly TRBD1 (5 bases). The V and J ends lost 3 bases and 6 bases respectively, with 12 bases between them. This CDR3 has 15 residues. CDR1 is LGHDT and CDR2 is YNNKEL in the germline V gene (reference sequence). CDR3 loop: CASSHARVRNSPLHF. The CDR3, as DNA: TGTGCCAGCAGCCACGCCAGGGTCCGTAATTCACCCCTCCACTTT.

This clonotype was observed a few times. CDR3 residues: CSVEEAAGTDEKLFF. The DNA for the CDR3 is TGCAGCGTTGAAGAGGCGGCAGGGACTGATGAAAAACTGTTTTTT. The rearrangement links TRBV29-1 to TRBJ1-4, with D perhaps matching TRBD1 (5 bases). V lost 0 bases, J lost 6 bases, and 14 bases lay in between. Germline loops: CDR1 SQVTM, CDR2 ANQGSEA. CDR3 length equals 15 residues. The full variable domain, its missing parts supplied by reference TRBV29-1 and TRBJ1-4, is SAVISQKPSRDICQRGTSLTIQCQVDSQVTMMFWYRQQPGQSLTLIATANQGSEATYESGFVIDKFPISRPNLTFSTLTVSNMSPEDSSIYLCSVEEAAGTDEKLFFGSGTQLSVL.

This clonotype was observed at least ten times. This chain links TRBV18 with TRBJ1-4; D unresolved. The V end lost 3 bases, the J end lost 5 bases, and 10 bases lay between the germline ends. CDR1 is KGHSH and CDR2 is LQKENI in the germline V gene. CDR3 length: 14 residues. The CDR3 nucleotides are TGTGCCAGCTCACCGTTGCAGGAAAATGAAAAACTGTTTTTT. The encoded protein is CASSPLQENEKLFF.

This chain uses TRBV12-3 or TRBV12-4 with TRBJ1-1, with a tentative D call TRBD1 (5 bases). This CDR3 has 14 amino acids. Trimming stripped 7 bases from V and 0 bases from J, with 12 bases between. The CDR3 loop is CASTFRGLNTEAFF. The CDR3 DNA reads TGTGCCAGCACCTTTCGGGGGTTGAACACTGAAGCTTTCTTT.

This clonotype has only a few counts. J is TRBJ1-1 and V is TRBV7-2; weak D call: TRBD1 (5 bases). The CDR3 loop spans 14 amino acids. Trimming removed 1 base at V and 4 bases at J, with 10 bases between. CDR1 is SGHTA, CDR2 FQGNSA, per germline. CDR3 loop: CASSLGGEVTEAFF. The CDR3 bases are TGTGCCAGCAGCTTAGGGGGCGAGGTCACTGAAGCTTTCTTT. The full variable domain, in which reference TRBV7-2 and TRBJ1-1 provide the parts outside the CDR3, is GAGVSQSPSNKVTEKGKDVELRCDPISGHTALYWYRQSLGQGLEFLIYFQGNSAPDKSGLPSDRFSAERTGGSVSTLTIQRTQQEDSAVYLCASSLGGEVTEAFFGQGTRLTVV.

The sample holds many counts of this clonotype. V usage is TRBV10-3 and J usage is TRBJ2-7, with TRBD1 matching over 8 bases. The trim removed 0 bases at V and 5 bases at J, leaving 3 bases unmatched. CDR3 length: 14 residues. Germline CDR1 ENHRY, CDR2 SYGVKD. CDR3 region: CAISESGQGDEQYV. For the CDR3, the DNA is TGTGCCATCAGTGAGTCCGGACAGGGCGACGAGCAGTACGTC.

This clonotype was seen a handful of times. This sequence joins TRBV7-9 and TRBJ2-1; 9 positions match TRBD1. V gave up 9 bases and J gave up 7 bases; unmatched junction bases: 7. Germline CDR1 reads SEHNR; CDR2 reads FQNEAQ (reference sequence). This CDR3 contains 13 residues. Here the CDR3 reads CARAGTGLNEQFF. The CDR3 bases are TGTGCCAGGGCCGGGACAGGGTTGAATGAGCAGTTCTTC.

The V gene is TRBV7-4, the J gene TRBJ2-7, with TRBD2 matching 10 bases. Germline V gene data show CDR1 as SGHVT and CDR2 as SQSDAQ. This CDR3 is built from 17 residues. V lost 5 bases and J lost 5; bases outside the gene matches: 15. CDR3 sequence (DNA): TGTGCCAGCAGCCTCGGACTAGCGGCCAGACGAAAAGACGAGCAGTACTTC. This translates into CASSLGLAARRKDEQYF.

The chain uses TRBV5-1 and TRBJ1-6, with D perhaps TRBD1 (5 bases). Germline CDR1 and CDR2: SGHRS and YFSETQ. Trimming stripped 0 bases from V and 10 bases from J, with 14 bases between. This CDR3 is 15 amino acids long. CDR3 DNA sequence: TGCGCCAGCAGCTTGGCCGGCAGGGTGAGATCACCCCTCCACTTT. This sequence encodes CASSLAGRVRSPLHF. The full variable domain, rest sourced from reference TRBV5-1 and TRBJ1-6, is KAGVTQTPRYLIKTRGQQVTLSCSPISGHRSVSWYQQTPGQGLQFLFEYFSETQRNKGNFPGRFSGRQFSNSRSEMNVSTLELGDSALYLCASSLAGRVRSPLHFGNGTRLTVT.

The genes are TRBV7-2 and TRBJ2-3; D unclear. With 2 bases removed from V and 2 bases from J, the gap between germline ends came to 5 bases. This CDR3 is 13 amino acids long. Germline V gives CDR1 SGHTA, CDR2 FQGNSA. CDR3 sequence: CASSLIDTDTQYF. Here the CDR3 DNA reads TGTGCCAGCAGCTTAATCGACACAGATACGCAGTATTTT.

This rearrangement joins TRBV19 to TRBJ1-1, with D perhaps TRBD1 (5 bases). This CDR3 region has 12 residues. Germline V gene lookup returns CDR1 LNHDA and CDR2 SQIVND (reference sequence). The V gene lost 9 bases and the J gene lost 5 bases, with 13 bases spanning the gap. Written as DNA, the CDR3 is TGTGCCAGCCGCAGGGCGAAGACTGAAGCTTTCTTT. Its protein is CASRRAKTEAFF.

This clonotype occurred a few times. The gene calls are TRBV25-1 and TRBJ2-7; 8 nucleotides align to TRBD1. Germline V CDR1 and CDR2: MGHDK, SYGVNS. CDR3 size: 15 residues. J was trimmed by 2 bases and V by 6 bases; bases with no gene match: 9. The CDR3 sequence: CASSPGSGQAYEQYF. CDR3 nucleotides: TGTGCCAGCAGCCCTGGTTCGGGACAGGCCTACGAGCAGTACTTC.